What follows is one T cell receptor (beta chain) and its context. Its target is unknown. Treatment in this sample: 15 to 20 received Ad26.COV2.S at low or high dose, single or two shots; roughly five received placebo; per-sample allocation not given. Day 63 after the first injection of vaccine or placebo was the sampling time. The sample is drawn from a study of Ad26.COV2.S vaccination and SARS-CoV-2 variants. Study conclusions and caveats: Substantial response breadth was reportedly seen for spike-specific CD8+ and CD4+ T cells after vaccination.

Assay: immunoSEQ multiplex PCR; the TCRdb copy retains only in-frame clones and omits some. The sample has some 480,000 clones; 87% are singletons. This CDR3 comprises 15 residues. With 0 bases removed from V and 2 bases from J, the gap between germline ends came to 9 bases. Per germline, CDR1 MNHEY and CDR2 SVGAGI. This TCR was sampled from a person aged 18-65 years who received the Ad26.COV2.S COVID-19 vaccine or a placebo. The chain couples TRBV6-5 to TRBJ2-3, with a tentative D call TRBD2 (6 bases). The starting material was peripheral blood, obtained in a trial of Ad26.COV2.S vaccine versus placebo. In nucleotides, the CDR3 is TGTGCCAGCAGTTACTCGAGGGGACTCACAGATACGCAGTATTTT. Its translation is CASSYSRGLTDTQYF.